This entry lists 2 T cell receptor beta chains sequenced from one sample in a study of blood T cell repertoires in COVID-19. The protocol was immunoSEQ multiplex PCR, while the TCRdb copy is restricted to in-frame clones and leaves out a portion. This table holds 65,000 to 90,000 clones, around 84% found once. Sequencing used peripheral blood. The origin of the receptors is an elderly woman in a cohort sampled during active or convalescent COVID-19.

In nucleotides, the CDR3 is TGTGCCAGCAGCTTATCTACGTTGTCAGGGCTTGGCTACACCTTC. Translated, it gives CASSLSTLSGLGYTF. The chain uses TRBV7-9 and TRBJ1-2; the D gene is possibly TRBD1 (5 bases). Trimming took 2 bases from V and 7 from J, leaving 17 bases between them. The CDR3 sequence is 15 residues long. Germline lookup yields CDR1 SEHNR and CDR2 FQNEAQ (reference sequence).

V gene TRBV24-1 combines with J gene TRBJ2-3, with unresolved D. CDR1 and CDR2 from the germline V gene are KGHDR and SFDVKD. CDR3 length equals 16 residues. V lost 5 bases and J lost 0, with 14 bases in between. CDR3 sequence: CATSALERPSTDTQYF. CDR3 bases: TGTGCCACCAGTGCTCTTGAGCGTCCTAGCACAGATACGCAGTATTTT.